The 28 T cell receptor beta chains below all came from one sample that was sequenced in a study of shared clonotypes between healthy human individuals. The method was immunoSEQ multiplex PCR; TCRdb's version includes in-frame clones alone and lacks a portion of them. Of about 2.4 million clones listed, over 85% are singletons. Sequenced input: naive CD4+ T cells from PBMCs. Sample subset: CD45RA+ positively selected. The receptors come from a man aged 18 to 29 in good health. Some clones in this sample may be carry-over from other donors' samples.

This chain links TRBV30 with TRBJ2-3; D is undetermined. Trimming pared 5 bases from V and 5 bases from J, leaving 17 bases between. The CDR3 runs 14 residues. Germline V lookup: CDR1 GTSNPN, CDR2 SVGIG (reference sequence). The CDR3, as DNA: TGTGCCTGGGCCGCTCGCGCCAAGGGAGATACGCAGTATTTT. This sequence encodes CAWAARAKGDTQYF.

The chain is built from TRBV5-1 and TRBJ2-7; possible D gene TRBD2, 5 bases. The length of the CDR3 is 14 residues. Germline CDR1 is SGHRS and CDR2 is YFSETQ. The V end was cut by 4 bases, the J end by 6 bases, with 17 bases between. CDR3 nucleotide sequence: TGCGCCAGCAGCCCGGGCCTTATCGAGGGCGAGCAGTACTTC. Amino acid sequence: CASSPGLIEGEQYF.

As for this clone: Other DNA sequences in this specimen translate into the identical CDR3. The chain has TRBV29-1 and TRBJ2-7; 14 positions agree with TRBD2. Germline V gene lookup returns CDR1 SQVTM and CDR2 ANQGSEA. The CDR3 runs to 13 residues. The trim removed 6 bases at V and 5 bases at J, leaving 3 bases unmatched. The CDR3 region has the DNA TGCAGCGTGGGACTAGCGGGAGTCCACGAGCAGTACTTC. It specifies CSVGLAGVHEQYF.

This clone was seen just once. This chain uses TRBV6-6 with TRBJ1-1, with no clear D. The germline V and J ends were trimmed by 3 bases and 10 bases, with 12 bases remaining between them. The germline V gene encodes CDR1 MNHNY and CDR2 SVGAGI (reference sequence). This CDR3 region has 12 residues. The CDR3 DNA is TGTGCCAGCAGTTATAACAGCGAGGGAGCTTTCTTT. Translating gives CASSYNSEGAFF.

This clone was detected once. The chain employs TRBV7-9 and TRBJ1-5; TRBD1 matches 7 bases. The J segment lost 4 bases and the V segment lost 5 bases, leaving 11 bases of the junction unmatched. The CDR3 consists of 16 residues. Germline V gene data show CDR1 as SEHNR and CDR2 as FQNEAQ (reference sequence). CDR3 loop: CASSQVPGQTNQPQHF. The CDR3 region has the DNA TGTGCCAGCAGCCAAGTCCCGGGACAGACAAATCAGCCCCAGCATTTT.

Turning to this clone: Other DNA sequences in the sample encode the same CDR3. The chain links TRBV5-1 to TRBJ2-5, with 11 bases that match TRBD2. Germline values: CDR1 SGHRS, CDR2 YFSETQ. The CDR3 is 13 amino acids. J gave up 3 bases and V 7 bases, and 2 bases lay outside the gene matches. The CDR3 DNA is TGCGCCAGCGGACTAGCGGGTGAAGAGACCCAGTACTTC. It translates to CASGLAGEETQYF.

The CDR3 sequence: CASRASGEVAGELFF. CDR3 in DNA: TGTGCCAGTAGGGCTAGTGGGGAGGTGGCCGGGGAGCTGTTTTTT. The chain links TRBV19 to TRBJ2-2; a possible D gene is TRBD2 (6 bases). V was pared by 6 bases and J by 6 bases, with 17 bases between. The CDR3 loop spans 15 amino acids. Germline V gives CDR1 LNHDA, CDR2 SQIVND (reference sequence).

V and J are TRBV5-1 and TRBJ2-1, with 8 bases matching TRBD1. CDR3 length equals 15 residues. Per germline, CDR1 SGHRS and CDR2 YFSETQ. V lost 0 bases to trimming and J lost 6 bases; unmatched junction nucleotides: 5. CDR3 sequence reads: CASSLGTGNFNEQFF. The CDR3, as DNA: TGCGCCAGCAGCTTGGGGACAGGGAACTTCAATGAGCAGTTCTTC.

This clone was detected only a few times. CDR3 DNA sequence: TGTGCCAGCAGAACCCCCAGAGGAAACTACGAGCAGTACTTC. Amino acid sequence: CASRTPRGNYEQYF. The chain combines TRBV2 with TRBJ2-7; D remains ambiguous. The CDR3 spans 14 residues. Trimming took off 6 bases at V and 3 bases at J, with 15 bases between the two ends. CDR1 and CDR2 (germline): SNHLY, FYNNEI. The full variable domain, its missing parts supplied by reference TRBV2 and TRBJ2-7, is EPEVTQTPSHQVTQMGQEVILRCVPISNHLYFYWYRQILGQKVEFLVSFYNNEISEKSEIFDDQFSVERPDGSNFTLKIRSTKLEDSAMYFCASRTPRGNYEQYFGPGTRLTVT.

In the case of this clone: This sample includes further DNA sequences coding for the same CDR3. The chain combines TRBV11-3 with TRBJ2-1; either TRBD1 or TRBD2 may supply D (5 bases each). V lost 5 bases, J lost 4 bases, and 12 bases lay in between. The CDR3 covers 14 residues. Germline V CDR1 and CDR2: SGHNT, YENEEA. CDR3 sequence: CASSRGGAYNEQFF. The DNA of the CDR3 is TGTGCCAGCAGCCGGGGTGGGGCTTACAATGAGCAGTTCTTC.

This clone was observed once. The chain links TRBV6-6 to TRBJ1-1, with D tentatively TRBD1 (5 bases). From germline, CDR1 is MNHNY and CDR2 SVGAGI (reference sequence). The length of the CDR3 is 12 residues. V was trimmed by 4 bases and J by 5 bases, leaving 8 bases between them. This CDR3 reads CASSSRVTEAFF. CDR3 sequence (DNA): TGTGCCAGCAGTTCCAGGGTTACTGAAGCTTTCTTT.

CDR3 DNA: TGTGCCACCGCGCCAGCGATGAACACTGAAGCTTTCTTT. As protein: CATAPAMNTEAFF. The chain has TRBV7-2 and TRBJ1-1; D not certain. Germline V gives CDR1 SGHTA, CDR2 FQGNSA. V lost 10 bases, J lost 0 bases, and 12 bases lay in between. This CDR3 region has 13 residues.

The chain couples TRBV28 to TRBJ1-5; 9 bases align to TRBD1. The CDR3 has 13 amino acids. The junction had 4 bases not matched to a gene; V was cut back by 6 bases and J by 7 bases. The germline V gene has CDR1 MDHEN and CDR2 SYDVKM. The CDR3 protein is CASRGQGEQPQHF. The CDR3 DNA reads TGTGCCAGCAGGGGACAGGGAGAACAGCCCCAGCATTTT.

The V gene is TRBV15, the J gene TRBJ1-5, with TRBD1 identical over 7 bases. Germline V gene data show CDR1 as LNHNV and CDR2 as YYDKDF (reference sequence). Trimming cost V 9 bases and J 1 base; bases outside gene matches: 9. This CDR3 contains 15 residues. The CDR3, as DNA: TGTGCCACGCACGTTACAGGGGACAGCAATCAGCCCCAGCATTTT. This encodes CATHVTGDSNQPQHF.

The chain's CDR3 is CASSQRLAGGPKTQYF. The CDR3 bases are TGTGCCAGCAGCCAAAGACTAGCGGGAGGGCCGAAGACCCAGTACTTC. V usage is TRBV21-1 and J usage is TRBJ2-5; the listed D gene, TRBD2, was not tested against the DNA. TRBV21-1 is marked as a pseudogene. The length of the CDR3 is 16 residues.

The rearrangement uses TRBV21-1 and TRBJ1-5. TRBV21-1 is flagged as a pseudogene. The CDR3 loop spans 14 amino acids. CDR3 residues: CASSTVFFGQPQHF. In DNA, the CDR3 is TGTGCCAGCAGCACCGTTTTTTTCGGACAGCCCCAGCATTTT.

About this clone: The sample carries other DNA sequences with the same CDR3. This chain links TRBV7-3 with TRBJ2-7; D possibly corresponds to TRBD1 (5 bases). This CDR3 comprises 13 residues. The germline gives CDR1 SGHTA, CDR2 FQGTGA. V was trimmed by 1 base and J by 3 bases, leaving 7 bases between them. The CDR3 DNA sequence: TGTGCCAGCAGCTTAAATAGGGGCTACGAGCAGTACTTC. Translated: CASSLNRGYEQYF.

This chain connects TRBV28 to TRBJ1-5; 7 nucleotides align to TRBD1. Germline assignment: CDR1 MDHEN and CDR2 SYDVKM. V was pared by 6 bases and J by 1 base, with 6 bases of the junction left unmatched. This CDR3 comprises 15 residues. CDR3 nucleotides: TGTGCCAGCAGCCCGACAGGGATCAGCAATCAGCCCCAGCATTTT. As protein: CASSPTGISNQPQHF.

The rearrangement uses TRBV11-2 and TRBJ2-1, with 14 positions matching TRBD2. Germline values: CDR1 SGHAT, CDR2 FQNNGV. With 5 bases clipped from V and 5 bases from J, the junction kept 11 bases outside the gene matches. This CDR3 spans 18 amino acids. CDR3 in amino acids: CASSPRGLAGVGNNEQFF. The CDR3 nucleotides are TGTGCCAGCAGCCCTAGGGGACTAGCGGGAGTGGGGAACAATGAGCAGTTCTTC.

The rearrangement uses TRBV5-1 and TRBJ2-7, with TRBD1 identical over 8 bases. The junction had 5 bases not matched to a gene; V was cut back by 0 bases and J by 3 bases. Germline CDR1 SGHRS, CDR2 YFSETQ. The CDR3 extends over 15 amino acids. For the CDR3, the DNA is TGCGCCAGCAGCTTGGGGGGACAGGCACACTACGAGCAGTACTTC. It specifies CASSLGGQAHYEQYF.

The CDR3 here is CASSPWGTGGAKAFF. CDR3 bases: TGTGCCAGCAGCCCTTGGGGAACAGGGGGCGCGAAAGCTTTCTTT. The chain links TRBV9 to TRBJ1-1, with 9 bases that match TRBD1. Germline-derived CDR1 and CDR2 are SGDLS and YYNGEE. After removal of 4 bases from V and 9 bases from J, the junction contained 13 bases not matched to a gene. The CDR3 totals 15 residues.

The chain combines TRBV9 with TRBJ2-7, with 9 bases lining up with TRBD1. The CDR3 runs 16 residues. CDR1 is SGDLS, CDR2 YYNGEE, per germline. V trimming: 3 bases; J trimming: 3 bases; junction bases outside the gene matches: 10. CDR3: CASSATAGTGNYEQYF. CDR3 in DNA: TGTGCCAGCAGCGCCACCGCCGGGACAGGGAACTACGAGCAGTACTTC.

The chain carries TRBV27 and TRBJ2-3, with D possibly TRBD1 on 6 matching bases. This CDR3 is 14 amino acids long. CDR1 and CDR2 from the germline V gene are MNHEY and SMNVEV (reference sequence). V was cut by 7 bases and J by 7 bases, with 18 bases left in between. The CDR3 is CASKEGVSQHTQYF. For the CDR3, the DNA is TGTGCCAGCAAAGAGGGGGTGTCCCAACATACGCAGTATTTT.

The V and J genes are TRBV19 and TRBJ2-3, with D unclear. Germline CDR1 is LNHDA and CDR2 is SQIVND (reference sequence). CDR3 length equals 15 residues. V was shortened by 5 bases and J by 1 base, with 13 bases between the two germline ends. The CDR3 nucleotides read TGTGCCAGTAGTCGGTCCGAGGTACGCACAGATACGCAGTATTTT. Amino acids: CASSRSEVRTDTQYF. Drawing the rest from reference TRBV19 and TRBJ2-3, the complete variable domain is DGGITQSPKYLFRKEGQNVTLSCEQNLNHDAMYWYRQDPGQGLRLIYYSQIVNDFQKGDIAEGYSVSREKKESFPLTVTSAQKNPTAFYLCASSRSEVRTDTQYFGPGTRLTVL.

The chain couples TRBV18 to TRBJ1-5, with TRBD1 matching 9 bases. The length of the CDR3 is 15 residues. V lost 3 bases and J lost 11; bases outside the gene matches: 11. Germline CDR1 is KGHSH and CDR2 is LQKENI. The CDR3 bases are TGTGCCAGCTCACCTCCGGGACAGGGTAATAGGGCCCAGCATTTT. This gives the protein CASSPPGQGNRAQHF.

The chain uses TRBV7-2 and TRBJ2-7; 10 nucleotides line up with TRBD1. The CDR3 runs 15 residues. The J segment lost 5 bases and the V segment lost 3 bases, leaving 7 bases of the junction unmatched. Germline loops: CDR1 SGHTA, CDR2 FQGNSA. CDR3 sequence reads: CASSLAGTGAHEQYF. The CDR3 nucleotides are TGTGCCAGCAGCTTGGCCGGGACAGGGGCACACGAGCAGTACTTC.

Worth noting for this clone: The same CDR3 also results from other DNA sequences found in this sample. This chain links TRBV7-7 with TRBJ2-2; 9 nucleotides line up with TRBD2. CDR1 SSHAT and CDR2 FNYEAQ come from the germline V gene (reference sequence). The CDR3 is made up of 16 amino acids. V was clipped by 1 base and J by 0 bases; unmatched bases: 0. Here the CDR3 reads CASSLGLAANTGELFF. In DNA, the CDR3 is TGTGCCAGCAGCTTAGGACTAGCGGCGAACACCGGGGAGCTGTTTTTT.

Concerning this clone itself: The sample has other DNA sequences that encode this CDR3 too. The chain links TRBV28 to TRBJ1-2; a possible D gene is TRBD1 (5 bases). CDR1 and CDR2 (germline): MDHEN, SYDVKM. V was trimmed by 5 bases and J by 5 bases, leaving 9 bases between them. The CDR3 has 12 residues. This CDR3 is CASSPRQYGYTF. The CDR3 coding sequence is TGTGCCAGCAGTCCTCGACAGTATGGCTACACCTTC.